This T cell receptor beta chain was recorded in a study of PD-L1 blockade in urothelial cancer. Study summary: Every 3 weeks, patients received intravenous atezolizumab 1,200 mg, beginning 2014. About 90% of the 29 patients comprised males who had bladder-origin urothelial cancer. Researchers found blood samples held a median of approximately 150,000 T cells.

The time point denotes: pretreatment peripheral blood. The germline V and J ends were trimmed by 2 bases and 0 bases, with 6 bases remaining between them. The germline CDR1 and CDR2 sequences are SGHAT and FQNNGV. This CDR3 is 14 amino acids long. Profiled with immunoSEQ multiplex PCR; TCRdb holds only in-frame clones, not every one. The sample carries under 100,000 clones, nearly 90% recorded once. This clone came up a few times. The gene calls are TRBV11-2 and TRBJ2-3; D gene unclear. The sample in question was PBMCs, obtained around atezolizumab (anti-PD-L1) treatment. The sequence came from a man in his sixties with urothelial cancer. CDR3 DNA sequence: TGTGCCAGCAGCTTAATTCAAAGCACAGATACGCAGTATTTT. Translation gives CASSLIQSTDTQYF.